This is a list of T cell receptor beta chains from one sample in a study of blood T cell repertoires in COVID-19. Method: immunoSEQ multiplex PCR; TCRdb's copy keeps in-frame clones and lacks some. The sample consists of about 310,000 clones, about 88% of them appearing once. What was sequenced was peripheral blood. The source is a man between 65 and 80 years old with acute or convalescent COVID-19. Both conserved end residues are part of each CDR3. The order of the fields is CDR3 length, clone size, D gene, V gene, J gene, CDR3 DNA, CDR3 protein. A D gene is named only where the DNA matches it firmly. Expanded clones are given a class, and other clones once, few, many or no size at all.

len: 18
abundance: NA
d_gene: TRBD2
v_gene: TRBV19
j_gene: TRBJ2-1
CDR3nt: TGTGCCAGTAGTCCCGGGACTAGCGGGGGCCGAACCTACAATGAGCAGTTCTTC
CDR3aa: CASSPGTSGGRTYNEQFF

len: 13
abundance: NA
d_gene: NA
v_gene: TRBV30
j_gene: TRBJ1-6
CDR3nt: TGTGCCTGGAGTTCGCAGATTAATTCACCCCTCCACTTT
CDR3aa: CAWSSQINSPLHF

len: 14
abundance: NA
d_gene: NA
v_gene: TRBV18
j_gene: TRBJ2-7
CDR3nt: TGTGCCAGCTCACCACCGGAAGCGCCATACGAGCAGTACTTC
CDR3aa: CASSPPEAPYEQYF

len: 14
abundance: NA
d_gene: NA
v_gene: TRBV7-2
j_gene: TRBJ1-1
CDR3nt: TGTGCCAGCAGCTTCACAGCAGCGAACACTGAAGCTTTCTTT
CDR3aa: CASSFTAANTEAFF

len: 15
abundance: NA
d_gene: TRBD1
v_gene: TRBV5-4
j_gene: TRBJ2-5
CDR3nt: TGTGCCAGCAGCTCCGCCGGGACAGGGATAGAGACCCAGTACTTC
CDR3aa: CASSSAGTGIETQYF

len: 15
abundance: NA
d_gene: TRBD1
v_gene: TRBV7-9
j_gene: TRBJ2-6
CDR3nt: TGTGCCAGCGGGGGACAGGGCTCTGGGGCCAACGTCCTGACTTTC
CDR3aa: CASGGQGSGANVLTF

len: 15
abundance: NA
d_gene: TRBD2
v_gene: TRBV11-2
j_gene: TRBJ2-3
CDR3nt: TGTGCCAGCAGCCAAGGGGGACTAGATTCAGATACGCAGTATTTT
CDR3aa: CASSQGGLDSDTQYF

len: 15
abundance: once
d_gene: NA
v_gene: TRBV18
j_gene: TRBJ2-1
CDR3nt: TGTGCCAGCTCTCCCCGACAGGCAACCAGAAAAGAGCAGTTCTTC
CDR3aa: CASSPRQATRKEQFF

len: 15
abundance: NA
d_gene: NA
v_gene: TRBV5-1
j_gene: TRBJ1-6
CDR3nt: TGCGCCAGCAGCCTACAGACAGCCGATAATTCACCCCTCCACTTT
CDR3aa: CASSLQTADNSPLHF

len: 11
abundance: NA
d_gene: NA
v_gene: TRBV3-1/TRBV3-2
j_gene: TRBJ1-1
CDR3nt: TGTGCCAGCAGTCCAGGGGCGGTAGCTTTCTTT
CDR3aa: CASSPGAVAFF

len: 14
abundance: NA
d_gene: TRBD2
v_gene: TRBV4-3
j_gene: TRBJ2-1
CDR3nt: TGCGCCAGCAGCCAAGTCGGGGGGGCACGGGAGCAGTTCTTC
CDR3aa: CASSQVGGAREQFF

len: 13
abundance: NA
d_gene: NA
v_gene: TRBV3-1/TRBV3-2
j_gene: TRBJ2-7
CDR3nt: TGTGCCAGCAGCCAACAGGGACTTCACGAGCAGTACTTC
CDR3aa: CASSQQGLHEQYF

len: 14
abundance: NA
d_gene: NA
v_gene: TRBV7-2
j_gene: TRBJ1-1
CDR3nt: TGTGCCAGCAGCTATTACAGGGCGGGTACTGAAGCTTTCTTT
CDR3aa: CASSYYRAGTEAFF

len: 12
abundance: NA
d_gene: NA
v_gene: TRBV7-2
j_gene: TRBJ2-7
CDR3nt: TGTGCCAGCAGCTTAAACGGTCGTAGGCAGTACTTC
CDR3aa: CASSLNGRRQYF

len: 13
abundance: NA
d_gene: TRBD1
v_gene: TRBV6-2/TRBV6-3
j_gene: TRBJ1-2
CDR3nt: TGTGCCAGCAGCCACAGGGGTGTCTATGGCTACACCTTC
CDR3aa: CASSHRGVYGYTF

len: 14
abundance: NA
d_gene: TRBD2
v_gene: TRBV28
j_gene: TRBJ2-2
CDR3nt: TGTGCCAGCCGCAGCGGGATGAACACCGGGGAGCTGTTTTTT
CDR3aa: CASRSGMNTGELFF

len: 12
abundance: NA
d_gene: NA
v_gene: TRBV11-2
j_gene: TRBJ2-1
CDR3nt: TGTGCCAGCAGCTCCGCTCTCCCGGGTGAGTTCTTC
CDR3aa: CASSSALPGEFF

len: 14
abundance: NA
d_gene: TRBD1
v_gene: TRBV6-5
j_gene: TRBJ1-4
CDR3nt: TGTGCCAGCAGGCCGACAGGGGGCCAGGAAAAACTGTTTTTT
CDR3aa: CASRPTGGQEKLFF

len: 15
abundance: NA
d_gene: TRBD1
v_gene: TRBV3-1/TRBV3-2
j_gene: TRBJ2-3
CDR3nt: TGTGCCAGCAGCCAACGACAGGGTTTCGCAGATACGCAGTATTTT
CDR3aa: CASSQRQGFADTQYF

len: 14
abundance: NA
d_gene: NA
v_gene: TRBV7-9
j_gene: TRBJ1-5
CDR3nt: TGTGCCAGCAGCCCGCAGGGATACAATCAGCCCCAGCATTTT
CDR3aa: CASSPQGYNQPQHF

len: 16
abundance: few
d_gene: NA
v_gene: TRBV28
j_gene: TRBJ1-3
CDR3nt: TGTGCCAGCAGTTTTCCGCGACAGACCTCTGGAAACACCATATATTTT
CDR3aa: CASSFPRQTSGNTIYF

len: 14
abundance: NA
d_gene: NA
v_gene: TRBV7-2
j_gene: TRBJ1-1
CDR3nt: TGTGCCAGCAGCTTGTTGGGCACGAACACTGAAGCTTTCTTT
CDR3aa: CASSLLGTNTEAFF

len: 14
abundance: NA
d_gene: NA
v_gene: TRBV9
j_gene: TRBJ1-4
CDR3nt: TGTGCCAGCAGCCCACAGACAGACAATGAAAAACTGTTTTTT
CDR3aa: CASSPQTDNEKLFF

len: 15
abundance: NA
d_gene: TRBD1
v_gene: TRBV2
j_gene: TRBJ2-2
CDR3nt: TGTGCCAGCAGTTTTCAGGGGGCAGGGACCGGGGAGCTGTTTTTT
CDR3aa: CASSFQGAGTGELFF

len: 15
abundance: NA
d_gene: TRBD1
v_gene: TRBV15
j_gene: TRBJ1-4
CDR3nt: TGTGCCACCAGCAGGCCGGGACAGGCGAATGAAAAACTGTTTTTT
CDR3aa: CATSRPGQANEKLFF

len: 15
abundance: NA
d_gene: NA
v_gene: TRBV6-2/TRBV6-3
j_gene: TRBJ1-4
CDR3nt: TGTGCCAGCAGTTACTCCGCCGACCGGCGGGAAAAACTGTTTTTT
CDR3aa: CASSYSADRREKLFF

len: 13
abundance: NA
d_gene: NA
v_gene: TRBV7-2
j_gene: TRBJ1-1
CDR3nt: TGTGCCAGCAGCTTAGGGCGGGTCGGTGAAGCTTTCTTT
CDR3aa: CASSLGRVGEAFF

len: 11
abundance: NA
d_gene: NA
v_gene: TRBV2
j_gene: TRBJ2-1
CDR3nt: TGTGCCAGCGTCGTTTCCAATGAGCAGTTCTTC
CDR3aa: CASVVSNEQFF

len: 16
abundance: few
d_gene: TRBD1
v_gene: TRBV28
j_gene: TRBJ1-2
CDR3nt: TGTGCCAGCAGTTGGATACAGGGGGCCATGGACTATGGCTACACCTTC
CDR3aa: CASSWIQGAMDYGYTF

len: 18
abundance: NA
d_gene: NA
v_gene: TRBV4-2
j_gene: TRBJ1-5
CDR3nt: TGTGCCAGCAGCCAAGTCGGGGGGCGTAATAGTGCGGATCAGCCCCAGCATTTT
CDR3aa: CASSQVGGRNSADQPQHF

len: 15
abundance: once
d_gene: TRBD2
v_gene: TRBV10-2
j_gene: TRBJ2-3
CDR3nt: TGCGCCAGCAAAACTAGCGGGGGAACCACAGATACGCAGTATTTT
CDR3aa: CASKTSGGTTDTQYF

len: 14
abundance: few
d_gene: NA
v_gene: TRBV18
j_gene: TRBJ1-1
CDR3nt: TGTGCCAGCTCACCAGTCCCCCCGAGTACTACGGCTTTCTTT
CDR3aa: CASSPVPPSTTAFF

len: 16
abundance: NA
d_gene: NA
v_gene: TRBV24-1
j_gene: TRBJ2-2
CDR3nt: TGTGCCACCAGTGAAGTGGGACTCCAGAACACCGGGGAGCTGTTTTTT
CDR3aa: CATSEVGLQNTGELFF

len: 14
abundance: NA
d_gene: TRBD1
v_gene: TRBV27
j_gene: TRBJ2-5
CDR3nt: TGTGCCAGCAGTCCGAGGACAGGGGAAGAGACCCAGTACTTC
CDR3aa: CASSPRTGEETQYF

len: 15
abundance: NA
d_gene: TRBD2
v_gene: TRBV5-5
j_gene: TRBJ2-7
CDR3nt: TGTGCCAGCAGCTGGGGGACTAGCGGGAGTTACGAGCAGTACTTC
CDR3aa: CASSWGTSGSYEQYF

len: 16
abundance: NA
d_gene: NA
v_gene: TRBV25-1
j_gene: TRBJ1-1
CDR3nt: TGTGCCAGCAGTGACGGCCTTCGGGGTGGGAGCACTGAAGCTTTCTTT
CDR3aa: CASSDGLRGGSTEAFF

len: 13
abundance: NA
d_gene: NA
v_gene: TRBV7-9
j_gene: TRBJ1-5
CDR3nt: TGTGCCAGCAGCTTATCAGGGATTCAGCCCCAGCATTTT
CDR3aa: CASSLSGIQPQHF

len: 15
abundance: NA
d_gene: TRBD2
v_gene: TRBV5-1
j_gene: TRBJ2-1
CDR3nt: TGCGCCAGCAGCCCGCAGACTAGCGGGAGAAATGAGCAGTTCTTC
CDR3aa: CASSPQTSGRNEQFF

len: 13
abundance: NA
d_gene: NA
v_gene: TRBV10-3
j_gene: TRBJ1-5
CDR3nt: TGTGCCATCAAGGGTGGGGGGAATCAGCCCCAGCATTTT
CDR3aa: CAIKGGGNQPQHF

len: 14
abundance: NA
d_gene: NA
v_gene: TRBV6-6
j_gene: TRBJ1-1
CDR3nt: TGTGCCAGCAGTTTCGTGGGCGGGAACACCGAAGCTTTCTTT
CDR3aa: CASSFVGGNTEAFF

len: 15
abundance: NA
d_gene: TRBD2
v_gene: TRBV6-5
j_gene: TRBJ2-1
CDR3nt: TGTGCCAGCAGTCCACGGGGGGGACTCATCAATGAGCAGTTCTTC
CDR3aa: CASSPRGGLINEQFF

len: 13
abundance: NA
d_gene: NA
v_gene: TRBV11-3
j_gene: TRBJ2-5
CDR3nt: TGTGCCAGCAGCTTAGATTACGCGAAGACCCAGTACTTC
CDR3aa: CASSLDYAKTQYF

len: 14
abundance: NA
d_gene: TRBD2
v_gene: TRBV2
j_gene: TRBJ2-7
CDR3nt: TGTGCCAGCAGGGCCGGGACTAGCGGATACGAGCAGTACTTC
CDR3aa: CASRAGTSGYEQYF